This entry concerns a single T cell receptor beta chain. There is no known antigen for this receptor. Base qualities are not recorded, but no much larger clone differs from it by a single base. Library construction relied on the immunoSEQ multiplex PCR assay. For the multiplex PCR, a mixture combining 60 forward primers for TCR Vbeta segments and 13 reverse primers for TCR Jbeta segments was used. The CDR3 region of rearranged TCR beta genes was amplified from genomic DNA by a multiplex PCR assay. The amplified TCR beta libraries were sequenced on the Illumina HiSeq System as 87-base-pair reads. The study's processing was this. Across the 670 or so repertoires, a later analysis counted tens of millions of unique TCR beta chains, 9.5 million to 12 million of which were shared by at least two donors. Raw reads were error-corrected and collapsed into unique sequences with a nearest-neighbor algorithm that merged closely related sequences to remove PCR and sequencing errors. CDR3 sequences were aligned to IMGT reference sequences to assign V, D and J gene segments. For a sequence to be retained, a match of at least six nucleotides was required to both a V gene segment and a J gene segment. A rearrangement was called productive if the CDR3 had no stop codons and remained in frame with V and J, and every other rearrangement was called non-productive. Following IMGT convention, CDR3 was defined as the stretch from the second conserved V-encoded cysteine to the conserved J-encoded phenylalanine. In an earlier analysis of roughly 610 of the donors, sequences lacking an unambiguous match to a single V gene segment were excluded. In an earlier analysis of several hundred of the donors, V segments were called functional above 56.7% productive rearrangements and were called segregating when the between-donor standard deviation exceeded 5%. A statistical classification framework was developed to diagnose cytomegalovirus status using the catalog of TCR beta chain sequences. In a later analysis, V and J genes were assigned by comparing TCR nucleotide sequences against IMGT/GENE-DB human TR gene sequences. Using the TCRdist pipeline, a later analysis assigned CDR3 sequences along with most-parsimonious VDJ recombination scenarios. In a later analysis, each TCR beta chain was defined by its CDR3 amino acid sequence together with its V-gene family, and reads without a unique V-gene family were excluded. As a way to deal with suspected cross-contamination and a sequencing artifact, a later analysis dropped 450 to 600 nucleotide sequences that were highly shared and had low generation probability. In a later analysis, a clonal expansion index for each public chain was calculated from normalized within-repertoire ranks of inferred template counts. In a later analysis, generation probabilities were computed with a VDJ recombination model fitted to out-of-frame rearrangements, and the resulting probabilities were checked against IGoR. In a later analysis, hypergeometric tests were used to score TCR-TCR, TCR-HLA and TCR-CMV co-occurrence, with a repertoire-size bias correction applied to TCR pairs. In a later analysis, false discovery rates were estimated by permuting HLA or CMV assignments 20 times. In a later analysis, co-occurring TCRs were grouped using DBSCAN, with TCRdist sequence similarity added in when clustering inside HLA-allele-positive subsets. For co-occurrence clustering, repertoires with fewer than 30,000 or more than 120,000 public chains were excluded, along with several repertoires with anomalous nucleotide sharing. In TCRdb, the immuneACCESS table is reduced to in-frame sequences with V and J assigned. These tables do not hold every clone; where another copy was compared, an unresolved V gene accounts for under half, and the others remain unexplained. That table is the source of V, J and clone size, and D and trimming were worked out from the DNA. Within this sample are roughly 190,000 clones, with 60% to 80% of them counted one time only. The ten most abundant clones make up 1.6% of the sample.

These data originate in a study of cytomegalovirus exposure and HLA in healthy donors (dated by TCRdb to 2016 to 2017). With regard to the full study: An earlier analysis of several hundred of the donors reported roughly 300 Gb of sequence data and some 100 million unique TCR beta sequences from some 180 million T cells. High-throughput TCR immunosequencing, statistical association of individual TCRs with disease status, and machine learning were combined to predict cytomegalovirus infection status. The number of typed donors differed by locus: roughly 620-640 for A, B, C, DRB1 and DQB1; roughly 510 for DQA1; roughly 600 for DPA1; and some 470 for DPB1. Four to six DR-DQ haplotypes were handled as single units for association and clustering, since linkage in the cohort was strong. Among 300 to 450 genotyped donors of the cohort, an average of around 240,000 unique TCR beta nucleotide sequences were sequenced per donor, roughly 20% of them non-productive. All discovery cohort repertoires had been generated using a single sequencing platform. A later analysis re-examined previously published TCR beta repertoires from just over 650 donors and added high-resolution HLA genotyping to investigate patterns of TCR occurrence. Both class I and class II loci were covered by HLA typing, at four-digit resolution. About 300 gigabases of sequencing data and approximately 84 million unique TCR sequences were included in an early release covering around 600 HLA-typed donors. An earlier analysis of 587 of the donors used high-throughput TCR beta sequencing to judge whether each TCR beta V gene segment behaved as functional or pseudogenic. In addition to the first cohort of approximately 670 subjects, a separate validation cohort of approximately 110 different subjects was used. The study profiled the T cell repertoires of some 610 subjects by immunosequencing and related them to cytomegalovirus serostatus. Alongside the repertoire data, information on donor age, sex, ethnicity and CMV serostatus was compiled. The study was designed to test whether signatures of past pathogen exposure could be identified by cataloging public T cell receptors. Rather than using new phenotypic data, the later analysis identified candidate immune exposures from TCR beta sequences and from how often those sequences occurred across donors. Genome-wide SNP genotypes for about 60% of the roughly 700 donors were used in a later genetic analysis, which treated that subset as a discovery cohort. The genetic ancestry cluster associated with self-reported Caucasian donors included around four fifths of the 350 to 500 genotyped donors.

Results the study describes overall, beyond this receptor: Correlated functional status among segregating V segments might reflect linkage disequilibrium, but an unknown experimental factor could not be ruled out. Sequencing depth was assumed to be roughly uniform across donors in the presence/absence analyses, though that assumption may not hold. The only immune exposure information available for the cohort was CMV serostatus. Because counts were too low, about 18 rarely observed V segments, including chromosome 9 orphons, were excluded from the earlier analysis of under 650 of the donors. Some IMGT-functional V segments, including TRBV6-2 and TRBV6-3, could not be told apart with the 87-base-pair reads, so those segments were excluded. Because HLA typing was missing for some donors at each locus, association tests included only the typed subset. Several of the top co-occurrence clusters appeared to be linked to parvovirus B19, influenza, CMV and Epstein-Barr virus, according to a later analysis. In a later genetic analysis, a missense DCLRE1C variant was associated with V-gene and J-gene trimming of TCR beta chains, and the association was replicated in an independent cohort. At a false discovery rate of 0.05, a later analysis linked 16,951 TCR beta sequences to specific HLA alleles. A further reported finding was that TCR beta sequences accurately predicted the HLA-A and HLA-B alleles for most subjects in the first cohort. It was suggested by the authors that the approach could potentially be generalized to other disease states and immunological phenotypes. Most CMV-associated TCR beta chains appeared to be HLA-restricted in a later analysis, and the HLA associations seemed to be driven largely by CMV exposure. A cluster of highly shared sequence variants was judged likely to be a technical artifact of the sequencing pipeline. When HLA alleles, especially DR and DQ, strongly co-occurred, attributing TCR associations to individual alleles was difficult. In an earlier analysis of fewer than 700 of the donors, most TCR beta V segments appeared in productive rearrangements about 87% or about 30% of the time, broadly matching IMGT annotations. In a later analysis, HLA-associated TCR beta chains were found to be more clonally expanded and to have lower generation probabilities than equally common non-associated chains. A few of the identified cytomegalovirus-associated TCR beta chains were confirmed in vitro to be specific for cytomegalovirus antigens. This cohort had only TCR beta chains sequenced, and the lack of alpha or paired-chain data limited which features could be detected. In a later analysis, the rate of TCR association differed among HLA loci, with DRB1 alleles having the most associated TCRs and HLA-C alleles having the fewest. In a later genetic analysis, fewer N-insertions in productive TCRs were reported among donors in an Asian-associated ancestry cluster than the roughly 700-donor mean. Most TCR sequences were seen in very few donors, while some public TCRs were found in many individuals. In the study, approximately 150 TCR beta chains were listed as associated with cytomegalovirus. In both the original and validation cohorts, the classifier was reported to diagnose cytomegalovirus status with high specificity and sensitivity.

The cohort was made up of approximately 670 healthy bone marrow donors. At the time of sampling, all cohort members were nominally healthy, though unrecorded immune exposures were likely present. The donor tested CMV seronegative, placing the donor among the approximately 400 seronegative members of the cohort. Each donor provided a peripheral blood sample, and peripheral blood mononuclear cells were used for TCR beta sequencing. The Qiagen DNeasy Blood Extraction Kit was used to extract genomic DNA from the blood cell samples. V is pruned by 6 bases and J by 4 bases, leaving 12 bases of the junction without a gene match. From cysteine to phenylalanine, the CDR3 is 17 amino acids long. CDR3 DNA is the only sequence kept; it has 51 bases, read in frame from the first base. The germline V gene (reference sequence) specifies LNHDA as CDR1 and SQIVND as CDR2.

The sequenced sample was PBMCs. The rearrangement combines TRBV19 with TRBJ2-5, and TRBD2 aligns with 12 junction nucleotides. The source is a woman aged 18-29 years in good health and CMV-seronegative. At the DNA level, the sequence is TGTGCCAGTAGCCCCTTCCCCCTAGCGGGGGGGTTAGAGACCCAGTACTTC. Translated, it gives CASSPFPLAGGLETQYF.